The clone carrying this TCR delta chain is judged medium-sized. Antigen: not known. Other DNA sequences in this specimen translate into the identical CDR3. TCRdb re-called the multiplex PCR reads via CATT. The sample has roughly 90,000 delta-chain clones; approximately 0.92% are singletons. This record comes from a study of γδ T cells in repeated Plasmodium falciparum infection. Findings and caveats of the study: Over time and infection, Vgamma9/Vdelta2+ repertoires remained highly stable and polyclonal.

J gave up 3 bases and V 6 bases, and 13 bases lay outside the gene matches. The CDR3 sequence is 17 residues long. Per germline, CDR1 GEAIGNYY and CDR2 EKD. Vgamma9/Vdelta2+ and Vdelta2-negative gammadelta T cells were flow-sorted from PBMC for bulk sequencing. This sequence was found in a pool of human donors (malaria-infected and uninfected, not separated). The chain carries TRDV2 and TRDJ1, with 12 bases lining up with TRDD3. Sequencing was carried out using gamma-delta T cells from blood. CDR3 residues: CACQPWGIRPDSDKLIF. The CDR3 nucleotides are TGTGCCTGTCAACCCTGGGGGATACGCCCGGATTCCGATAAACTCATCTTT.